This T cell receptor beta chain is drawn from a study of blood T cells in healthy people across ages. Overall study: Template switching captured about one barcoded beta molecule per two T cells. Study-level points and caveats: Significant beta diversity loss was already apparent by age approximately 40, declining roughly linearly.

It was with a sample-barcoded 5' primer and a J-beta primer mix that a second PCR of about 6 to 11 cycles was run. TCRdb independently ran MiXCR on the 5' RACE reads; one entry per CDR3 protein. Here the sample spans hundreds of thousands of distinct CDR3 sequences, more than 20% being singletons. This clonotype appeared many times. No antigen is known for it. Healthy individuals of Caucasian origin from Russia, aged about 6 to 95, served as donors. Samples had at least 6 million PBMCs isolated from them. Germline V gene lookup returns CDR1 SGHDN and CDR2 FVKESK. The CDR3 covers 16 residues. V trimming: 2 bases; J trimming: 1 base; junction bases outside the gene matches: 6.

This TCR derives from a man in his 70s in good health. This sequence joins TRBV14 and TRBJ2-3, with 7 bases that match TRBD1. Sequencing was carried out using blood. The CDR3: CASSQLQGRGTDTQYF. In nucleotides, the CDR3 is TGTGCCAGCAGCCAACTACAGGGGCGGGGCACAGATACGCAGTATTTT.